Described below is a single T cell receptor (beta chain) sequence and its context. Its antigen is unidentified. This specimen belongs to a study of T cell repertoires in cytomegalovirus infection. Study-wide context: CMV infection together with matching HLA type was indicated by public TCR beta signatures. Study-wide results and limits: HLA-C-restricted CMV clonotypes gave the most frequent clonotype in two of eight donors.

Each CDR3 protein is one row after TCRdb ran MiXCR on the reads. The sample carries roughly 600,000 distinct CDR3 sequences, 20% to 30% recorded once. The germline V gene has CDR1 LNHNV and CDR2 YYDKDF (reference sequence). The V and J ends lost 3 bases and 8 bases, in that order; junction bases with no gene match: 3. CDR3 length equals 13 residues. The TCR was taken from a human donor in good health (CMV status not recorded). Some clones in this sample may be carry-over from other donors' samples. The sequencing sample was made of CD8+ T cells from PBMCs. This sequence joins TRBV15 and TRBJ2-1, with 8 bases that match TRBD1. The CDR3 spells CATSRTGVDEQFF. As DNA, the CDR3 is TGTGCCACCAGCAGGACAGGGGTCGATGAGCAGTTCTTC.